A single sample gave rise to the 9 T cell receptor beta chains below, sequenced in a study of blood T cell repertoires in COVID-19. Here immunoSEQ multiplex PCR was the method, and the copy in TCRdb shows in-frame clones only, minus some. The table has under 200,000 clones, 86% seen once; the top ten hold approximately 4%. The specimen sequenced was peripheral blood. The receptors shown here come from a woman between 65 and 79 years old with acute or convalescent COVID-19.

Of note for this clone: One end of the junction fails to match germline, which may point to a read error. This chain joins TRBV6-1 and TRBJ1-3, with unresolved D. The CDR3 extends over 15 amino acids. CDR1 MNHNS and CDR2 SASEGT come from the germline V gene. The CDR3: CVSSEAGGLGNTIYF. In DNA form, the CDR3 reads TGTGTCAGCAGTGAAGCCGGAGGGCTTGGAAACACCATATATTTT.

In DNA form, the CDR3 reads TGTGCCAGCAGCTTATTTGGGGTGGGGCAGGGAGGTACTGAAGCTTTCTTT. This translates into CASSLFGVGQGGTEAFF. This chain joins TRBV11-2 and TRBJ1-1; possibly TRBD1 for D (5 bases). Trimming left V 2 bases short and J 5 bases short, with 21 bases between. CDR1 SGHAT and CDR2 FQNNGV come from the germline V gene. The CDR3 runs to 17 residues.

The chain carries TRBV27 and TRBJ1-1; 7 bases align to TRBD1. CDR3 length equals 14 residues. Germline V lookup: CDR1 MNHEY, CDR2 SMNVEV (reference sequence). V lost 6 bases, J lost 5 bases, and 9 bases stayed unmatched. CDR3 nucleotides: TGTGCCAGCAGACAACAGGGGCGGAAGACTGAAGCTTTCTTT. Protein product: CASRQQGRKTEAFF.

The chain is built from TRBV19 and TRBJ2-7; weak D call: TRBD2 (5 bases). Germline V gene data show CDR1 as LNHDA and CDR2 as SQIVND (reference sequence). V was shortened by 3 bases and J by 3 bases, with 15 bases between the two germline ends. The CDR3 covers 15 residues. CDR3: CASSIATFGVYEQYF. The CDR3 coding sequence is TGTGCCAGTAGTATTGCTACCTTCGGGGTCTACGAGCAGTACTTC. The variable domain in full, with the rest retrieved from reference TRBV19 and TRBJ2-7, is DGGITQSPKYLFRKEGQNVTLSCEQNLNHDAMYWYRQDPGQGLRLIYYSQIVNDFQKGDIAEGYSVSREKKESFPLTVTSAQKNPTAFYLCASSIATFGVYEQYFGPGTRLTVT.

The CDR3: CASTGLIQETQYF. CDR3 in DNA: TGTGCCAGCACAGGACTGATACAAGAGACCCAGTACTTC. The chain joins TRBV6-6 to TRBJ2-5, with D possibly matching TRBD2 (5 bases). The CDR3 loop spans 13 amino acids. V was cut by 7 bases and J by 2 bases, with 11 bases left in between. CDR1 is MNHNY, CDR2 SVGAGI, per germline (reference sequence).

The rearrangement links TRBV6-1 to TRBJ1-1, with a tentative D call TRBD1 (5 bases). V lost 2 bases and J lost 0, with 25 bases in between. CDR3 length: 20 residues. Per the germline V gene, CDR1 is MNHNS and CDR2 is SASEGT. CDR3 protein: CASSEPWGRGTGRMNTEAFF. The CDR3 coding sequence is TGTGCCAGCAGTGAACCATGGGGTAGAGGGACCGGGAGAATGAACACTGAAGCTTTCTTT.

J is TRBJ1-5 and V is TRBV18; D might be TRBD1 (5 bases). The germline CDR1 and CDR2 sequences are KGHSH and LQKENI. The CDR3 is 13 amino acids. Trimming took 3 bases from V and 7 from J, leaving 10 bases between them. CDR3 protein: CASSPDMEQPQHF. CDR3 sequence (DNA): TGTGCCAGCTCACCGGACATGGAACAGCCCCAGCATTTT. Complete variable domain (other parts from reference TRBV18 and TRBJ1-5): NAGVMQNPRHLVRRRGQEARLRCSPMKGHSHVYWYRQLPEEGLKFMVYLQKENIIDESGMPKERFSAEFPKEGPSILRIQQVVRGDSAAYFCASSPDMEQPQHFGDGTRLSIL.

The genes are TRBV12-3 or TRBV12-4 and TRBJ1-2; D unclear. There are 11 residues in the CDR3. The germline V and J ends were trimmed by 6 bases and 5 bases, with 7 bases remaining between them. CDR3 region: CASRQLYGYTF. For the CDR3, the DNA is TGTGCCAGCAGACAGTTATATGGCTACACCTTC.

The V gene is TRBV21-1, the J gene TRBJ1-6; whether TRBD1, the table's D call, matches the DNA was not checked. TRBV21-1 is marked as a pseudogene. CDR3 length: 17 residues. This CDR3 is CASLIWGRDKYFSPLHF. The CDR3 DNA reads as TGTGCCAGTCTAATTTGGGGAAGGGACAAGTACTTTTCACCCCTCCACTTT.